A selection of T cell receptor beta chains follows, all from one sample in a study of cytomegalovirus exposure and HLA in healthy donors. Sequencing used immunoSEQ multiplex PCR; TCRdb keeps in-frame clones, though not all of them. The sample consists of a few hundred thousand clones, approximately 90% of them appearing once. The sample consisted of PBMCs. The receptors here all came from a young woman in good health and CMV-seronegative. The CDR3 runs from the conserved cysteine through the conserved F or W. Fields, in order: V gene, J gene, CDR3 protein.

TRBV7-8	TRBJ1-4	CASSSRQGEGEKLFF
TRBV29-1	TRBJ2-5	CSIGREGRVGETQYF
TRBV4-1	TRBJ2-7	CASTPGLAGRYEQYF
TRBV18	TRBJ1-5	CASSLGARSNQPQHF
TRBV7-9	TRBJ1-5	CASSLGQFNQPQHF
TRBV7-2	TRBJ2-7	CASSLVLGNRGEQYF
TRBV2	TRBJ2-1	CASRGKLAGDVNEQFF
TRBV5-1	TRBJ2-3	CASSLAVGGAGGPLVTQYF
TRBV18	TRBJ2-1	CASSPRREGQGGYNEQFF
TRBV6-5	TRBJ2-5	CASNDRGQGETQYF
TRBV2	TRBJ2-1	CASKGLAEYNEQFF
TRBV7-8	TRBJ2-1	CASSQQPKLFF
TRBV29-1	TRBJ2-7	CSAQMTVQGAGEQYF
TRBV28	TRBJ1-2	CASSSPGQQGYTF
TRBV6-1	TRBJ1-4	CASKGQGIEKLFF
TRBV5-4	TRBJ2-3	CASSLGPGRDTDTQYF
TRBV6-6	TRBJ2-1	CASTIAGGYNEQFF